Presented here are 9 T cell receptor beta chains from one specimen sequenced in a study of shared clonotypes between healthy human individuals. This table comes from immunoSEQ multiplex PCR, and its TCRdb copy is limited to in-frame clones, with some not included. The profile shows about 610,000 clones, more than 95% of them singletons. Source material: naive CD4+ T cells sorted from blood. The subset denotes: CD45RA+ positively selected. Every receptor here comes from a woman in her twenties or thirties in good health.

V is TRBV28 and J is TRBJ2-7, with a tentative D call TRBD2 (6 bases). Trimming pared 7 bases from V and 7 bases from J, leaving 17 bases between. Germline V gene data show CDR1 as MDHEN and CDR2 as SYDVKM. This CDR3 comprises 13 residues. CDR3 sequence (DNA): TGTGCCAGCACGACATCCGTGGCGGGGGAGCAGTACTTC. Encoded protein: CASTTSVAGEQYF.

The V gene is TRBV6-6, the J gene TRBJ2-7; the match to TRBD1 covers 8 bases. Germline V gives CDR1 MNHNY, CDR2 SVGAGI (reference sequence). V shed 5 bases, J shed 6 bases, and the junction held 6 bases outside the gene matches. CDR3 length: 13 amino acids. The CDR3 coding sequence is TGTGCCAGCAGTCCCGGGACAGGCGCCGAGCAGTACTTC. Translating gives CASSPGTGAEQYF.

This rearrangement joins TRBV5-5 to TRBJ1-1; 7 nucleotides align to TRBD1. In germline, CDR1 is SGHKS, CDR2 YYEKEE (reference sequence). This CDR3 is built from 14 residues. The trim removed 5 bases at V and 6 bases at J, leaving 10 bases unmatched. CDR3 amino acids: CASRKTTGFAEAFF. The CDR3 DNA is TGTGCCAGCAGAAAAACGACAGGGTTTGCTGAAGCTTTCTTT.

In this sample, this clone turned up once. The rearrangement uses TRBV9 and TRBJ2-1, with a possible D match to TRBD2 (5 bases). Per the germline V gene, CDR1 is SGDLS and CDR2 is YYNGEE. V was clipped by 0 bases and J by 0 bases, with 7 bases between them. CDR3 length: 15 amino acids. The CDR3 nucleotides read TGTGCCAGCAGCGTAGGAGGGAACTCCTACAATGAGCAGTTCTTC. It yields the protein CASSVGGNSYNEQFF.

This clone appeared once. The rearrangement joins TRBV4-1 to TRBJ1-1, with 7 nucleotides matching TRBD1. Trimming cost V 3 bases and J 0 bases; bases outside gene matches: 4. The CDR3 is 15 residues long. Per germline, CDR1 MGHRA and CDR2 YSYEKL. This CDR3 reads CASSQDRRLNTEAFF. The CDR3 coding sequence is TGCGCCAGCAGCCAGGACAGGAGACTGAACACTGAAGCTTTCTTT.

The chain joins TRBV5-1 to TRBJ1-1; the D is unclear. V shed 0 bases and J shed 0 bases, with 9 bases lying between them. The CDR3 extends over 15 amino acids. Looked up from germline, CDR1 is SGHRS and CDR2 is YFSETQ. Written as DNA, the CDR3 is TGCGCCAGCAGCTTGGGGTGGGTTGTGAACACTGAAGCTTTCTTT. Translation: CASSLGWVVNTEAFF.

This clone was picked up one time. CDR3 protein: CASTMDSLAYQPQHF. In nucleotides, the CDR3 is TGTGCCAGCACCATGGACTCACTAGCCTATCAGCCCCAGCATTTT. The chain recombines TRBV28 with TRBJ1-5; D unclear. CDR3 size: 15 residues. Trimming removed 7 bases from V and 5 bases from J, with 18 bases in between. The V gene's germline CDR1 is MDHEN and CDR2 SYDVKM.

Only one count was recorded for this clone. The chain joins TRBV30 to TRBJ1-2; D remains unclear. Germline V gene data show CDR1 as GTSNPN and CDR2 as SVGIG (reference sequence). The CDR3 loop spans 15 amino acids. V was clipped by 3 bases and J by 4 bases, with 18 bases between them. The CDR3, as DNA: TGTGCCTGGAGGGATCCGGGGTCGCGGGGCTATGGCTACACCTTC. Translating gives CAWRDPGSRGYGYTF.

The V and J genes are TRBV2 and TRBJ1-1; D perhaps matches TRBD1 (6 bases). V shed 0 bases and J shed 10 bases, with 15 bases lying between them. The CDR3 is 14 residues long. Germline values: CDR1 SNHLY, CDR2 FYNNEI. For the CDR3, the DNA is TGTGCCAGCAGTGAAGCGTACGGGGGCTCGGTAGCTTTCTTT. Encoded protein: CASSEAYGGSVAFF. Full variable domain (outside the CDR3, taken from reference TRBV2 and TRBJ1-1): EPEVTQTPSHQVTQMGQEVILRCVPISNHLYFYWYRQILGQKVEFLVSFYNNEISEKSEIFDDQFSVERPDGSNFTLKIRSTKLEDSAMYFCASSEAYGGSVAFFGQGTRLTVV.